What follows are 32 T cell receptor beta chains derived from one specimen sequenced in a study of T-cell reconstitution after alpha-beta-depleted transplantation in children. Preparation of the TCRbeta library used unique molecular identifiers. TCRdb independently ran MiXCR on the PCR reads; one entry per CDR3 protein. The repertoire has a few hundred thousand distinct CDR3 sequences, 25% to 30% of them found once; the top ten carry approximately 39%. The sample in question was PBMCs, obtained before TCRalphabeta/CD19-depleted stem cell transplant. The receptors shown here come from a boy under two years old with Wiskott-Aldrich syndrome, due to receive a stem cell transplant.

This clonotype was seen more than once but under ten times. V and J are TRBV19 and TRBJ1-3; the D is unclear. V was pared by 5 bases and J by 5 bases, with 13 bases between. The CDR3 is 14 amino acids. Germline CDR1 is LNHDA and CDR2 is SQIVND (reference sequence). CDR3 sequence: CASSEDRLRNTIYF. CDR3 nucleotide sequence: TGTGCCAGTAGTGAGGACCGCCTGCGAAACACCATATATTTT.

This chain uses TRBV27 with TRBJ2-7, with TRBD2 identical over 13 bases. Germline loops: CDR1 MNHEY, CDR2 SMNVEV (reference sequence). V lost 7 bases and J lost 5; bases outside the gene matches: 26. The CDR3 runs to 21 residues. In DNA form, the CDR3 reads TGTGCCAGCAAGAGATCCGGACTAGCGGGAGCCGTGCAGGTGGTCGCCCACGAGCAGTACTTC. It is translated as CASKRSGLAGAVQVVAHEQYF.

The chain joins TRBV28 to TRBJ2-1; 7 positions match TRBD1. The J segment lost 13 bases and the V segment lost 7 bases, leaving 7 bases of the junction unmatched. The CDR3 consists of 11 residues. Germline loops: CDR1 MDHEN, CDR2 SYDVKM. Here the CDR3 reads CASTLGTVQFF. As DNA, the CDR3 is TGTGCCAGCACCCTCGGGACAGTTCAGTTCTTC.

The chain joins TRBV20-1 to TRBJ2-3, with 10 bases that match TRBD2. CDR1 DFQATT and CDR2 SNEGSKA come from the germline V gene (reference sequence). Trimming took 6 bases from V and 5 from J; bases not matched to a gene: 5. The CDR3 is 13 amino acids. The CDR3 loop reads CSAHRLAGDTQYF. The CDR3 bases are TGCAGTGCCCACCGACTAGCGGGAGATACGCAGTATTTT.

The chain links TRBV5-1 to TRBJ2-3, with 7 nucleotides matching TRBD1. Germline V lookup: CDR1 SGHRS, CDR2 YFSETQ. J gave up 2 bases and V 5 bases, and 5 bases lay outside the gene matches. CDR3 length equals 14 residues. The chain's CDR3 is CASRQGWDTDTQYF. The DNA of the CDR3 is TGCGCCAGCAGACAGGGGTGGGACACAGATACGCAGTATTTT.

Only a few counts were recorded for this clonotype. V is TRBV12-3 or TRBV12-4 and J is TRBJ2-2; D uncertain. The CDR3 contains 16 residues. V lost 3 bases to trimming and J lost 4 bases, with 15 bases between them. DNA of the CDR3: TGTGCCAGCAGTTTTGACATGGGCTTTTCCACCGGGGAGCTGTTTTTT. This translates into CASSFDMGFSTGELFF.

The chain recombines TRBV6-1 with TRBJ1-6; TRBD1 might be the D (6 bases). Germline loops: CDR1 MNHNS, CDR2 SASEGT. This CDR3 comprises 16 residues. The ends were cut back, 6 bases at V and 3 bases at J, with 15 bases in the middle. The CDR3 nucleotides read TGTGCCAGCAGGCCTATACAGGGTGTCTATAATTCACCCCTCCACTTT. Translating it yields CASRPIQGVYNSPLHF.

The V gene is TRBV7-2, the J gene TRBJ2-7; 7 bases align to TRBD2. Germline-derived CDR1 and CDR2 are SGHTA and FQGNSA. This CDR3 comprises 16 residues. The ends lost 2 bases at V and 0 bases at J; junction bases unmatched: 7. The CDR3 DNA is TGTGCCAGCAGCTTAAAATCGACTAGCTTCTCCTACGAGCAGTACTTC. The encoded protein is CASSLKSTSFSYEQYF.

V gene TRBV2 combines with J gene TRBJ1-5, with a weak D call TRBD1 (6 bases). Germline CDR1 is SNHLY and CDR2 is FYNNEI. This CDR3 has 14 amino acids. Between the trimmed V and J ends, which lost 6 bases and 5 bases, there was a span of 14 bases. The CDR3 nucleotides read TGTGCCAGCAGGTGGGGGGCGAGGGATCAGCCCCAGCATTTT. Its translation: CASRWGARDQPQHF. Filled out from reference TRBV2 and TRBJ1-5, the complete variable domain reads EPEVTQTPSHQVTQMGQEVILRCVPISNHLYFYWYRQILGQKVEFLVSFYNNEISEKSEIFDDQFSVERPDGSNFTLKIRSTKLEDSAMYFCASRWGARDQPQHFGDGTRLSIL.

Only a few counts were recorded for this clonotype. J is TRBJ2-7 and V is TRBV12-3 or TRBV12-4; possible D gene TRBD2, 5 bases. Deletions cut 2 bases from V and 5 bases from J, with 13 bases between. This CDR3 is built from 14 residues. The CDR3 nucleotides are TGTGCCAGCAGTTTATTTCGGGGTCTCCACGAGCAGTACTTC. This encodes CASSLFRGLHEQYF.

This clonotype was counted only a few times. This chain connects TRBV11-1 to TRBJ2-2, with D perhaps matching TRBD2 (6 bases). The CDR3 is made up of 19 amino acids. Trimming took off 2 bases at V and 0 bases at J, with 19 bases between the two ends. Per the germline V gene, CDR1 is SGHAT and CDR2 is FQDESV (reference sequence). The CDR3 coding sequence is TGTGCCAGCAGCTTACCCTGGGGGGACGGAACTGCGAACACCGGGGAGCTGTTTTTT. Protein product: CASSLPWGDGTANTGELFF.

This clonotype has a handful of counts. The CDR3 reads CASSLEYQPQHF. In DNA form, the CDR3 reads TGTGCCAGCAGTTTAGAGTATCAGCCCCAGCATTTT. The chain combines TRBV28 with TRBJ1-5, with D uncertain. The CDR3 runs to 12 residues. The V end was cut by 2 bases, the J end by 5 bases, with 4 bases between. CDR1 and CDR2 (germline): MDHEN, SYDVKM.

The V call is TRBV12-3 or TRBV12-4, the J call TRBJ2-1; 10 positions agree with TRBD2. V dropped 8 bases and J dropped 10; count of bases not matched to a gene: 11. This CDR3 spans 14 amino acids. The CDR3 region is CASVGASGRREQFF. CDR3 coding DNA: TGTGCCAGCGTTGGGGCTAGCGGGAGACGGGAGCAGTTCTTC.

This clonotype was recorded a few times. J is TRBJ2-7 and V is TRBV15; no reliable D call. The V end was cut by 5 bases, the J end by 0 bases, with 8 bases between. The CDR3 is made up of 13 amino acids. Germline V gives CDR1 LNHNV, CDR2 YYDKDF (reference sequence). CDR3 in DNA: TGTGCCACCAGCTGGAAGCACTCCTACGAGCAGTACTTC. As protein: CATSWKHSYEQYF.

The chain combines TRBV20-1 with TRBJ2-2; the D is unclear. CDR3 length equals 16 residues. Germline CDR1 is DFQATT and CDR2 is SNEGSKA (reference sequence). V was cut by 3 bases and J by 0 bases, with 14 bases left in between. The CDR3: CSASAVNYANTGELFF. CDR3 DNA: TGCAGTGCTAGTGCAGTAAACTATGCGAACACCGGGGAGCTGTTTTTT.

This clonotype was seen more than once but under ten times. The chain carries TRBV24-1 and TRBJ2-1; D is perhaps TRBD1 (6 bases). Trimming took 3 bases from V and 10 from J, leaving 9 bases between them. The CDR3 length is 12 residues. From germline, CDR1 is KGHDR and CDR2 SFDVKD. The CDR3, as DNA: TGTGCCACCAGTGATAGGACAGAGGAGCAGTTCTTC. It encodes CATSDRTEEQFF.

This clonotype was counted only a few times. J is TRBJ2-2 and V is TRBV25-1; 7 bases line up with TRBD1. Trimming at V came to 4 bases and at J to 11 bases, leaving 16 bases not matched to a gene. The CDR3 length is 16 residues. CDR1 is MGHDK and CDR2 is SYGVNS in the germline V gene. CDR3 sequence (DNA): TGTGCCAGCAGTGGTCTCGGGACAGCTCTTCACGGAGAGCTGTTTTTT. This gives the protein CASSGLGTALHGELFF.

The J gene is TRBJ1-4, the V gene TRBV30; unclear D gene. CDR1 GTSNPN and CDR2 SVGIG come from the germline V gene (reference sequence). This CDR3 region has 14 residues. V was clipped by 5 bases and J by 0 bases, with 10 bases between them. CDR3 DNA: TGTGCCTGGCTTTCTGCGGCAACTAATGAAAAACTGTTTTTT. This translates into CAWLSAATNEKLFF.

The CDR3 loop is CASSVVSQTEAFF. CDR3 nucleotides: TGTGCCAGCAGCGTAGTATCTCAGACTGAAGCTTTCTTT. The chain has TRBV9 and TRBJ1-1; D remains unclear. CDR1 is SGDLS and CDR2 is YYNGEE in the germline V gene. Trimming removed 0 bases from V and 5 bases from J, with 8 bases in between. This CDR3 region has 13 residues.

The chain joins TRBV12-3 or TRBV12-4 to TRBJ2-5; tentative D call: TRBD1 (5 bases). V was cut by 5 bases and J by 3 bases, with 16 bases left in between. The CDR3 has 15 residues. The CDR3 coding sequence is TGTGCCAGCAGTACGCGCGGACAAGGGGAAGAGACCCAGTACTTC. It specifies CASSTRGQGEETQYF.

The table lists this clonotype with a few counts. This chain links TRBV5-1 with TRBJ1-1; D is undetermined. Germline V gene sequence: CDR1 SGHRS, CDR2 YFSETQ. There are 15 residues in the CDR3. V was clipped by 2 bases and J by 2 bases, with 13 bases between them. CDR3 region: CASSFFGELNTEAFF. CDR3 in DNA: TGCGCCAGCAGCTTTTTTGGCGAACTTAACACTGAAGCTTTCTTT.

In this sample, this clonotype turned up a few times. The chain joins TRBV5-5 to TRBJ1-5; no clear D. The germline V and J ends were trimmed by 1 base and 0 bases, with 5 bases remaining between them. Germline CDR1 reads SGHKS; CDR2 reads YYEKEE (reference sequence). The CDR3 loop spans 14 amino acids. The DNA for the CDR3 is TGTGCCAGCAGCTTGTATAGTAGCAATCAGCCCCAGCATTTT. This encodes CASSLYSSNQPQHF.

At least ten counts were recorded for this clonotype. The V and J genes are TRBV3-1 and TRBJ1-1; D ambiguous. CDR1 LGHDT and CDR2 YNNKEL come from the germline V gene (reference sequence). The V gene lost 3 bases and the J gene lost 0 bases, with 8 bases spanning the gap. This CDR3 has 14 residues. The CDR3 reads CASSHHPLNTEAFF. DNA of the CDR3: TGTGCCAGCAGCCATCATCCCCTGAACACTGAAGCTTTCTTT.

This clonotype was seen a few times. The genes are TRBV5-1 and TRBJ2-1; TRBD1 matches at 9 bases. V gave up 0 bases and J gave up 4 bases; unmatched junction bases: 5. Germline CDR1 and CDR2: SGHRS and YFSETQ. This CDR3 has 16 amino acids. The CDR3, as DNA: TGCGCCAGCAGCTTGGCTGCGGGACAGGGTTACAATGAGCAGTTCTTC. Amino acids: CASSLAAGQGYNEQFF.

The genes are TRBV11-2 and TRBJ2-3, with D uncertain. V was pared by 5 bases and J by 4 bases, with 19 bases between. CDR3 length equals 16 residues. CDR1 is SGHAT and CDR2 is FQNNGV in the germline V gene. CDR3 coding DNA: TGTGCCAGCAGCCTGGGAATAGCTCGATCGGCAGATACGCAGTATTTT. Protein sequence: CASSLGIARSADTQYF.

The chain combines TRBV2 with TRBJ2-7; D call uncertain. CDR1 and CDR2 (germline): SNHLY, FYNNEI. Deletions cut 5 bases from V and 1 base from J, with 9 bases between. This CDR3 is 13 amino acids long. The CDR3 DNA reads as TGTGCCAGCAGTTCGGAGCGATCCTACGAGCAGTACTTC. This translates into CASSSERSYEQYF.

This clonotype was counted only a few times. V is TRBV24-1 and J is TRBJ2-1; 9 nucleotides align to TRBD2. Germline V gene lookup returns CDR1 KGHDR and CDR2 SFDVKD. The CDR3 loop spans 15 amino acids. V was clipped by 3 bases and J by 8 bases; unmatched bases: 7. CDR3 residues: CATSDPGLAGDEQFF. The CDR3 nucleotides are TGTGCCACCAGTGATCCGGGACTAGCAGGCGATGAGCAGTTCTTC.

The chain combines TRBV12-3 or TRBV12-4 with TRBJ2-1; D ambiguous. Trimming took 1 base from V and 7 from J, leaving 8 bases between them. The CDR3 loop spans 13 amino acids. CDR3 in amino acids: CASSLERWNEQFF. The CDR3 DNA is TGTGCCAGCAGTTTAGAACGGTGGAATGAGCAGTTCTTC.

The CDR3 sequence is CASSPLNRGDINTEAFF. Here the CDR3 DNA reads TGTGCCAGCTCACCTCTCAACAGGGGCGATATAAACACTGAAGCTTTCTTT. This rearrangement joins TRBV18 to TRBJ1-1, with 7 bases fitting TRBD1. The junction had 12 bases not matched to a gene; V was cut back by 3 bases and J by 2 bases. Germline V lookup: CDR1 KGHSH, CDR2 LQKENI. This CDR3 has 17 amino acids.

The CDR3 spells CASSLHRASSYNEQFF. CDR3 DNA: TGTGCCAGCAGCCTCCACAGGGCTAGCTCCTACAATGAGCAGTTCTTC. J is TRBJ2-1 and V is TRBV11-3; D perhaps matches TRBD1 (6 bases). Germline CDR1 reads SGHNT; CDR2 reads YENEEA. The CDR3 totals 16 residues. V was trimmed by 5 bases and J by 0 bases, leaving 14 bases between them.

This rearrangement joins TRBV10-3 to TRBJ1-1; D is undetermined. V was cut by 3 bases and J by 1 base, with 9 bases left in between. This CDR3 region has 14 residues. Germline V gene data show CDR1 as ENHRY and CDR2 as SYGVKD. DNA of the CDR3: TGTGCCATCAGTGACTCCGTTAGGAACACTGAAGCTTTCTTT. Translated, it gives CAISDSVRNTEAFF.

The genes are TRBV27 and TRBJ2-5; 9 bases map to TRBD1. V lost 5 bases and J lost 2; bases outside the gene matches: 6. CDR1 is MNHEY and CDR2 is SMNVEV in the germline V gene (reference sequence). This CDR3 comprises 15 residues. Here the CDR3 DNA reads TGTGCCAGCAGTCCAAACAGGGGGCAACAAGAGACCCAGTACTTC. Translated, it gives CASSPNRGQQETQYF.